The TCR beta chain under discussion was sequenced for a study of cytomegalovirus exposure and HLA in healthy donors (dated by TCRdb to about 2017). With respect to the entire study: An earlier analysis of 587 of the donors reported roughly 300 Gb of sequence data and approximately 120 million unique TCR beta sequences obtained from some 200 million T cells. An early release covering roughly 600 HLA-typed donors comprised about 290 gigabases of sequencing data and approximately 80 million unique TCR sequences. Among the approximately 420 genotyped donors, about 83% belonged to the genetic ancestry cluster associated with self-reported Caucasian donors. The study aimed to test whether signatures of past pathogen exposure could be identified by cataloging public T cell receptors. Using immunosequencing, the study profiled T cell repertoires from about 650 subjects and related those repertoires to cytomegalovirus serostatus. In addition to the first cohort of 666 subjects, a separate validation cohort of 130 or so different subjects was used. To predict cytomegalovirus infection status, the study combined high-throughput TCR immunosequencing, statistical association of individual TCRs with disease status, and machine learning. In a later analysis, previously published TCR beta repertoires from several hundred donors were re-analyzed and high-resolution HLA genotyping was added so that TCR occurrence patterns could be studied. Rather than using new phenotypic data, the later analysis identified candidate immune exposures from TCR beta sequences and from how often those sequences occurred across donors. An earlier analysis of several hundred of the donors used high-throughput TCR beta sequencing to judge whether each TCR beta V gene segment behaved as functional or pseudogenic. Donor age, sex, ethnicity and CMV serostatus were collected together with the repertoire data. In a later genetic analysis, genome-wide SNP genotypes for about 55% of the roughly 700 donors were used, and that subset was treated as a discovery cohort. Every repertoire in the discovery cohort had been generated on one and the same sequencing platform. Both class I and class II loci were covered by HLA typing, at four-digit resolution. Typing coverage varied by locus: roughly 629-640 donors for A, B, C, DRB1 and DQB1; roughly 510 for DQA1; around 610 for DPA1; some 470 for DPB1. Five DR-DQ haplotypes were treated as single units for association and clustering because of strong linkage in the cohort. On average, around 230,000 unique TCR beta nucleotide sequences were sequenced per donor among some 430 genotyped donors of the cohort, with roughly 18% of those sequences being non-productive. Broader findings and caveats from the paper: The presence/absence analyses assumed that sequencing depth was roughly uniform across donors, and that assumption may not be true. A later analysis found that TCR association rates varied across HLA loci, with DRB1 alleles showing the most associated TCRs and HLA-C alleles the fewest. A cluster of highly shared sequence variants was judged likely to represent a technical artifact of the sequencing pipeline. The earlier analysis of almost 600 of the donors excluded approximately 15 rarely observed V segments, including chromosome 9 orphons, because counts were too low. Correlated functional status among segregating V segments might be attributable to linkage disequilibrium, but an unknown experimental factor could not be ruled out. Most TCR sequences were observed very rarely across donors, whereas some public TCRs were present in many individuals. In a later analysis, several top co-occurrence clusters were reported to appear linked to parvovirus B19, influenza, CMV and Epstein-Barr virus. Some IMGT-functional V segments, including TRBV6-2 and TRBV6-3, could not be told apart with the 87-base-pair reads, so those segments were excluded. Compared with the approximately 600-donor mean, donors in an Asian-associated ancestry cluster had fewer N-insertions in productive TCRs, according to a later genetic analysis. An earlier analysis of several hundred of the donors showed that most TCR beta V segments appeared in productive rearrangements either about 87% or about 30% of the time, which broadly matched IMGT annotations. Strong co-occurrence of HLA alleles, especially DR and DQ, made assigning TCR associations to individual alleles difficult. In both the original and validation cohorts, the classifier was reported to diagnose cytomegalovirus status with high specificity and sensitivity. In a later analysis, HLA-associated TCR beta chains were found to be more clonally expanded and to have lower generation probabilities than equally common non-associated chains. Because some donors lacked HLA typing at each locus, the association tests relied only on the typed subset. Most CMV-associated TCR beta chains appeared to be HLA-restricted in a later analysis, and the HLA associations seemed to be driven largely by CMV exposure. In this cohort, only TCR beta chains were sequenced, and detectable features were limited by the absence of alpha or paired-chain data. In a later analysis, 15,000 to 20,000 TCR beta sequences were associated with specific HLA alleles at a false discovery rate of 0.05. A further reported finding was that TCR beta sequences accurately predicted the HLA-A and HLA-B alleles for most subjects in the first cohort. In a later genetic analysis, a missense DCLRE1C variant was associated with V-gene and J-gene trimming of TCR beta chains, and the association was replicated in an independent cohort. It was suggested by the authors that the approach could potentially be generalized to other disease states and immunological phenotypes. A total of fewer than 200 TCR beta chains were listed by the study as associated with cytomegalovirus. A few of the identified cytomegalovirus-associated TCR beta chains were confirmed in vitro to be specific for cytomegalovirus antigens. Immune exposure information for the cohort was limited to CMV serostatus.

The junction shows trimming of 0 bases on V and 1 base on J, plus 11 bases between the germline ends. The CDR3 sequence holds 16 residues, the cysteine and phenylalanine included. Only the CDR3 portion is preserved as DNA: 48 bases, with reading frame beginning at the first base. As encoded in the germline V gene (reference sequence), CDR1 is SGHNT while CDR2 is YYREEE. The cohort was made up of 666 healthy bone marrow donors. All cohort members were sampled while nominally healthy, although unrecorded immune exposures were likely present. The donor was CMV seronegative and was included in the group of under 450 seronegative cohort members. Every donor gave a peripheral blood sample, and the peripheral blood mononuclear cells from that sample were used for TCR beta sequencing. The Qiagen DNeasy Blood Extraction Kit was used to extract genomic DNA from the blood cell samples. Receptor libraries were prepared by the immunoSEQ multiplex PCR assay. The multiplex PCR relied on a mix of 60 forward primers for TCR Vbeta segments and 13 reverse primers for TCR Jbeta segments. The CDR3 region of rearranged TCR beta genes was amplified from genomic DNA with a multiplex PCR assay. The amplified TCR beta libraries were sequenced on the Illumina HiSeq System as 87-base-pair reads. On the study's bioinformatics: A later analysis counted about 80 million unique TCR beta chains across the 640 or so repertoires, and roughly 10 million of these chains were shared by at least two donors. Raw reads were error-corrected and collapsed into unique sequences with a nearest-neighbor algorithm that merged closely related sequences to remove PCR and sequencing errors. CDR3 sequences were aligned to IMGT reference sequences to assign V, D and J gene segments. For a sequence to be retained, a match of at least six nucleotides was required to both a V gene segment and a J gene segment. A rearrangement counted as productive if the CDR3 had no stop codons and remained in frame with V and J, and every other rearrangement counted as non-productive. Following IMGT convention, CDR3 was defined as the stretch from the second conserved V-encoded cysteine up to the conserved J-encoded phenylalanine. In an earlier analysis of more than 550 of the donors, sequences lacking an unambiguous match to a single V gene segment were excluded. An earlier analysis of 587 of the donors called V segments functional above 56.7% productive rearrangements and segregating when the between-donor standard deviation exceeded 5%. A statistical classification framework was built for diagnosing cytomegalovirus status from the catalog of TCR beta chain sequences. In a later analysis, TCR nucleotide sequences were compared against IMGT/GENE-DB human TR gene sequences so that V and J genes could be assigned. The TCRdist pipeline was used in a later analysis to assign CDR3 sequences and most-parsimonious VDJ recombination scenarios. In a later analysis, each TCR beta chain was defined by its CDR3 amino acid sequence together with its V-gene family, and reads without a unique V-gene family were excluded. To address suspected cross-contamination and a sequencing artifact, a later analysis removed 450 to 700 highly shared, low-generation-probability nucleotide sequences. In a later analysis, a clonal expansion index for each public chain was calculated from normalized within-repertoire ranks of inferred template counts. A later analysis computed generation probabilities with a VDJ recombination model fitted to out-of-frame rearrangements, and checked the results against IGoR. A later analysis scored TCR-TCR, TCR-HLA and TCR-CMV co-occurrence with hypergeometric tests, applying a repertoire-size bias correction to TCR pairs. In a later analysis, false discovery rates were estimated by permuting HLA or CMV assignments 20 times. In a later analysis, co-occurring TCRs were grouped with DBSCAN, and TCRdist sequence similarity was added when clustering was performed within HLA-allele-positive subsets. Repertoires with fewer than 30,000 or more than 120,000 public chains were left out of co-occurrence clustering, as were about 5 repertoires with anomalous nucleotide sharing. TCRdb took over this immuneACCESS table, retaining in-frame rearrangements with V and J assigned. Such tables are incomplete; in checked studies, under half of the missing clones stem from an unresolved V gene, and the remainder is unexplained. That table gives V, J and clone size, and the DNA gave D and trimming. Counted in this sample were about 140,000 clones; approximately 65% of them appeared once. The ten most abundant clones make up around 6% of the sample.

In the case of this clone: The antigen it recognizes is unknown. Base qualities were left out, and no much larger clone turns up one base away.

Sequences were obtained from PBMCs. The clonotype comes from a woman aged 60-75 years in good health and CMV-seronegative. This chain is built from TRBV5-4 and TRBJ2-1, with TRBD1 tentatively as D gene (6 bases match). The CDR3 protein is CASSLGGRGSYNEQFF. The DNA sequence reads TGTGCCAGCAGCTTGGGAGGCAGGGGTTCCTACAATGAGCAGTTCTTC.